This paragraph covers one T cell receptor beta chain sequence. Its cognate antigen has yet to be identified. No much larger clone exists at a distance of one base, and base qualities are not known. TCRbeta CDR3 regions were amplified from genomic DNA using the immunoSEQ Assay, a bias-controlled multiplex PCR. On the study's bioinformatics: Within the assay, amplification of reference gene primers was used to estimate how many nucleated cells each sample contained. Sequence reads were collapsed and filtered to measure the absolute abundance of every unique TCRbeta CDR3 rearrangement. Productive Simpson clonality was computed per sample as the square root of Simpson's diversity index over productive rearrangements. The table comes from immuneACCESS by way of TCRdb, which keeps in-frame sequences with V and J called. Part of the clones is missing from these tables; in studies checked, under half for an unresolved V gene and the rest for unknown reasons. That table gives V, J and clone size, and the DNA gave D and trimming. This sample has 150,000 to 200,000 clones in its table, and 65% to 90% of those were observed once. The biggest ten clones account for 8% to 10% of the sample.

In the germline V gene, CDR1 corresponds to SGHNT and CDR2 to YENEEA. V loses 4 bases of germline sequence and J loses 5 bases, and the interval between the two ends is 23 bases. The CDR3 sequence holds 17 residues, the cysteine and phenylalanine included. Only the CDR3 DNA is retained, 51 bases long and in frame from the first base. The sample comes from a study of blood T cell repertoires in COVID-19 (TCRdb year 2020). Study-wide context: Samples covering the acute and convalescent phases of COVID-19 were provided by collaborators in the United States, Italy and Spain. The prospective study material was composed of cDNA or gDNA derived from T cells, B-cell-depleted T cells, or PBMCs. Subjects who had been exposed to COVID-19, were actively infected with it, or had recovered from it provided the deeply sampled blood TCRbeta repertoires that made up the dataset. The repertoires were released in a freely available public database intended as a resource for research on the immune response to SARS-CoV-2. The samples were drawn from two sources: the first 160 participants of the ongoing ImmuneRACE study, and over 950 subjects contributed by 6 global collaborators. Sample metadata almost always included a de-identified subject ID, COVID-19 status, age in years and sex. HLA class I and class II types, where available, came from metadata supplied by the sample provider rather than from assay-based typing. What the authors observed across the whole study: The amount of clinical and demographic metadata varied by source and participant and was provided uncurated.

The collaborating institutions used their own protocols to collect whole blood in K2EDTA tubes. For TCRbeta analysis, collaborators shipped samples in one of three forms: frozen whole blood, isolated PBMCs, or DNA extracted from either of those sample types. The V and J segments used are TRBV11-3 and TRBJ1-2; a confident D gene designation cannot be given. The TCR sequence derives from a man aged 45-65 years with active or convalescent COVID-19. Sequencing used peripheral blood. For the CDR3, the sequence is CASSSRGRGEHWYGYTF. The DNA sequence is TGTGCCAGCAGCTCGAGAGGAAGAGGAGAGCATTGGTATGGCTACACCTTC.